The present TCR beta chain was sequenced within a study of a mutant IDH1 vaccine in newly diagnosed glioma. Across the study: Patients were started on vaccination 4-6 weeks after radiotherapy alone, or with temozolomide cycles. Patients had received radiotherapy, temozolomide, or both previously, most receiving both.

The time point denotes: week 47, end of study. In every dose of vaccine, 300 ug of mutant IDH1 20-mer peptide was given alongside topical imiquimod. Astrocytomas that were new, WHO grade 3 or 4, IDH1-mutant and ATRX-lost were present in the donors. Whole-study results and caveats: The authors found pseudoprogression apparently unrelated to changes in top peripheral T cell clonotypes.

About this clone itself: Its antigen is not known.

Libraries were prepared by immunoSEQ multiplex PCR; TCRdb keeps only in-frame clonotypes and omits some of them. The sample lists about 94,000 clones; about nine tenths were seen once. With V trimmed by 5 bases and J by 6 bases, 4 bases remained unmatched. This CDR3 has 14 amino acids. Germline CDR1 and CDR2: MNHNY and SVGAGI (reference sequence). The V call is TRBV6-6, the J call TRBJ1-5; TRBD1 matches 10 bases. Sequencing used PBMCs, obtained from a glioma patient whose treatment included an IDH1 peptide vaccine. This TCR was recovered from a woman aged 45-59 years with glioma. The CDR3, as DNA: TGTGCCAGCAGTCCTGGGACAGGGGTTCAGCCCCAGCATTTT. Its protein product is CASSPGTGVQPQHF.